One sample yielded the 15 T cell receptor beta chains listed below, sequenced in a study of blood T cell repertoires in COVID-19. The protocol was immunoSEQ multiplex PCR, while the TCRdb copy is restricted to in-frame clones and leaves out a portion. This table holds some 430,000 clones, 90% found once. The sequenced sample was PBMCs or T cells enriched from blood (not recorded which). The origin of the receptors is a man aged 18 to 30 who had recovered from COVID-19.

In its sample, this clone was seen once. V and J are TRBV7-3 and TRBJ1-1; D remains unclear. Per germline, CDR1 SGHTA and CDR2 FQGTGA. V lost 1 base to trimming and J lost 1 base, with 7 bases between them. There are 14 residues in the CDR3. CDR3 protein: CASSLIRENTEAFF. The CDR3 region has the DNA TGTGCCAGCAGCTTAATTCGGGAGAACACTGAAGCTTTCTTT. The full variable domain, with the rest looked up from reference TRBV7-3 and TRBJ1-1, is GAGVSQTPSNKVTEKGKYVELRCDPISGHTALYWYRQSLGQGPEFLIYFQGTGAADDSGLPNDRFFAVRPEGSVSTLKIQRTERGDSAVYLCASSLIRENTEAFFGQGTRLTVV.

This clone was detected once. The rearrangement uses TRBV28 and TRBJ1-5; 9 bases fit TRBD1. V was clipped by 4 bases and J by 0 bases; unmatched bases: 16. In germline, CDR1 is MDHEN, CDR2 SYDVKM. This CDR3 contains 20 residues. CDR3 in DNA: TGTGCCAGCAGTTCAAGGGACAGGGTGAACCAAAAAATTAGCAATCAGCCCCAGCATTTT. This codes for CASSSRDRVNQKISNQPQHF.

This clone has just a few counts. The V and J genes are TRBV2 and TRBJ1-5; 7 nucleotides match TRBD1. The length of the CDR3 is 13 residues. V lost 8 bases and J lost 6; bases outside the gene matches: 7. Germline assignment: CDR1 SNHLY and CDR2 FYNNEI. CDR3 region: CASGGTASQPQHF. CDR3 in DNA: TGTGCCAGCGGGGGGACAGCATCTCAGCCCCAGCATTTT.

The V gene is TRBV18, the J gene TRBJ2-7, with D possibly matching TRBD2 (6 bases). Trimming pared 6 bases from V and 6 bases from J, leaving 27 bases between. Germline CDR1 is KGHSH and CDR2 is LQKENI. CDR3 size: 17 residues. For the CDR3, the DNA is TGTGCCAGCTCTTCCCTGGGTTCTAGCCCCTCCGGGGGCGAGCAGTACTTC. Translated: CASSSLGSSPSGGEQYF.

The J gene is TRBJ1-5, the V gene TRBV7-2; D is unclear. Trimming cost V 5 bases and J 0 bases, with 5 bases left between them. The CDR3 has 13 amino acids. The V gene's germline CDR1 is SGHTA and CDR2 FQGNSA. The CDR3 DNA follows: TGTGCCAGCAGCCCCGGTAGCAATCAGCCCCAGCATTTT. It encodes CASSPGSNQPQHF.

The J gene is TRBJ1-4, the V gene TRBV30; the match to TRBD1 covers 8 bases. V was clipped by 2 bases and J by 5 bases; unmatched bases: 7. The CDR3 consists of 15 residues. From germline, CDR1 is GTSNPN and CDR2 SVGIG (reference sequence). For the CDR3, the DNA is TGTGCCTGGAGTTACGGACAGGGCCAAAATGAAAAACTGTTTTTT. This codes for CAWSYGQGQNEKLFF.

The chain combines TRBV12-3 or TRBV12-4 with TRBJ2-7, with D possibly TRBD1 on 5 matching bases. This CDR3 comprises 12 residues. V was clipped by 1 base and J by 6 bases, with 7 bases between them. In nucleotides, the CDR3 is TGTGCCAGCAGTTTAGATCAGGGCGAGCAGTACTTC. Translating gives CASSLDQGEQYF.

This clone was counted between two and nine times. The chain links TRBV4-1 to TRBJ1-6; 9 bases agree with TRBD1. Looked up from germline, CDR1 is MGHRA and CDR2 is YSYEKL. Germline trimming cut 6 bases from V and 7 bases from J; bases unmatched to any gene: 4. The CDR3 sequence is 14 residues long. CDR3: CASSRTGDNSPLHF. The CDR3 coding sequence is TGCGCCAGCAGTCGGACAGGGGACAATTCACCCCTCCACTTT.

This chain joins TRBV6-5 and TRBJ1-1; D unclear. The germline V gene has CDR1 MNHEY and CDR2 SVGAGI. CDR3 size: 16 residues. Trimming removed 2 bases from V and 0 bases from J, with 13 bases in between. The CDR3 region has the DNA TGTGCCAGCAGTTACGCTACTAAGAGCATGAACACTGAAGCTTTCTTT. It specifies CASSYATKSMNTEAFF.

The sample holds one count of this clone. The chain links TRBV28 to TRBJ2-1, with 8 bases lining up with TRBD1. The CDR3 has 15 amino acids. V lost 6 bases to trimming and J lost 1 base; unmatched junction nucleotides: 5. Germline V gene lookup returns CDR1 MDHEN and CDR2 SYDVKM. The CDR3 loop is CASSYGQGSYNEQFF. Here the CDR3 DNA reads TGTGCCAGCAGCTACGGACAGGGATCCTACAATGAGCAGTTCTTC.

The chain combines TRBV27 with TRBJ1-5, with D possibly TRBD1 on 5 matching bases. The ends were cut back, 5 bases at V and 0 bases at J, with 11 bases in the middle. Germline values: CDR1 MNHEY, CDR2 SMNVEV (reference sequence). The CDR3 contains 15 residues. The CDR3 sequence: CASSADTYSNQPQHF. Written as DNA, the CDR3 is TGTGCCAGCAGTGCGGACACCTATAGCAATCAGCCCCAGCATTTT.

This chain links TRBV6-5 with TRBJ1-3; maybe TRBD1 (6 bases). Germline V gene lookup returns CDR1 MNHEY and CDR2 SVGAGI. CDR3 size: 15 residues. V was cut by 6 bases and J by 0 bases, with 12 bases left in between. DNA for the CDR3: TGTGCCAGCAGGACGGGACAAAACTCTGGAAACACCATATATTTT. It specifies CASRTGQNSGNTIYF.

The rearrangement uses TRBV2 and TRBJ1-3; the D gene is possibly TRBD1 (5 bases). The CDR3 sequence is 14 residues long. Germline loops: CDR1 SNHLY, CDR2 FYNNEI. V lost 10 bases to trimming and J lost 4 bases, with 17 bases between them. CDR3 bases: TGTGCCAAAGACTCACAGGATCCCGGAAACACCATATATTTT. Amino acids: CAKDSQDPGNTIYF.

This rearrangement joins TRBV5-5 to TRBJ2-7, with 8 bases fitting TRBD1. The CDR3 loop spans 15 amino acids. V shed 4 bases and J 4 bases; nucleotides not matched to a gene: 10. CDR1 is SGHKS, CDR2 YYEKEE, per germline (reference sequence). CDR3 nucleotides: TGTGCCAGCAGCCTTGGACAGGGCTTAGGGTACGAGCAGTACTTC. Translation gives CASSLGQGLGYEQYF.

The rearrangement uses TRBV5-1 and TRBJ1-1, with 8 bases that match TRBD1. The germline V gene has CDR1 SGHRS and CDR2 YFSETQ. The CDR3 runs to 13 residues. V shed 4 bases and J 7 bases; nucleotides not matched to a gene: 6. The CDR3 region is CASSPTGDYEAFF. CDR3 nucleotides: TGCGCCAGCAGCCCGACAGGGGACTATGAAGCTTTCTTT.